This is a list of T cell receptor beta chains from one sample in a study of spatial heterogeneity in lung cancer. TCRdb called the 5' RACE reads again in MiXCR, with one record for every CDR3 protein. The sample lists about 17,000 distinct CDR3 sequences; approximately 6.2% were seen once. The source was lung tumor tissue, collected at surgery. The receptors stem from a male donor with early-stage non-small cell lung cancer. CDR3s include the opening cysteine and the closing phenylalanine or tryptophan. Fields, in order: CDR3 protein, CDR3 DNA, J gene, clone size, D gene, V gene. The D gene is left open where the match is weak. Size values are once, few and many counts, or a class for expanded clones, and some rows have none.

CASSILARPGELFF	TGTGCCAGCAGTATACTAGCGCGACCCGGGGAGCTGTTTTTT	TRBJ2-2	medium-sized	TRBD2	TRBV6-2/TRBV6-3
CASRGDSPYEQYF	TGTGCCAGCAGAGGGGACAGCCCCTACGAGCAGTACTTC	TRBJ2-7	.	TRBD1	TRBV6-2/TRBV6-3
CASSPSDRWTTDTQYF	TGTGCCAGCTCACCGTCGGACAGGTGGACGACAGATACGCAGTATTTT	TRBJ2-3	many	TRBD1	TRBV18
CASSSNWAGELFF	TGTGCCAGCAGCTCCAACTGGGCCGGGGAGCTGTTTTTT	TRBJ2-2	many	.	TRBV7-8
CASSFGPEQYF	TGTGCCAGCAGTTTTGGGCCAGAGCAGTACTTC	TRBJ2-7	medium-sized	.	TRBV12-3/TRBV12-4
CASSLTATNEKLFF	TGCGCCAGCAGCTTGACAGCAACTAATGAAAAACTGTTTTTT	TRBJ1-4	many	.	TRBV5-1
CASSLESGTGYEQYF	TGCGCCAGCAGCTTGGAAAGCGGGACCGGCTACGAGCAGTACTTC	TRBJ2-7	many	TRBD2	TRBV5-1
CASSPFKSSYNEQFF	TGTGCCAGCAGCCCATTTAAGAGCTCCTACAATGAGCAGTTCTTC	TRBJ2-1	many	.	TRBV11-2
CASSQEQWNTGELFF	TGCGCCAGCAGCCAGGAGCAGTGGAACACCGGGGAGCTGTTTTTT	TRBJ2-2	many	.	TRBV4-1
CASSYEGPNTEAFF	TGTGCCAGCAGTTACGAGGGCCCGAACACTGAAGCTTTCTTT	TRBJ1-1	medium-sized	.	TRBV6-2/TRBV6-3
CASSQDRRLAGWVANTGELFF	TGTGCCAGCAGCCAAGATCGTCGACTAGCGGGATGGGTTGCGAACACCGGGGAGCTGTTTTTT	TRBJ2-2	.	TRBD2	TRBV3-1
CASSHLQGNEQFF	TGCGCCAGCAGCCATTTACAGGGGAATGAGCAGTTCTTC	TRBJ2-1	many	TRBD1	TRBV4-3
CASSYPWANSSYNEQFF	TGTGCCAGCAGTTACCCCTGGGCGAATAGCTCCTACAATGAGCAGTTCTTC	TRBJ2-1	medium-sized	.	TRBV27
CASSLLLAPYEQYF	TGCGCCAGCAGCTTGCTACTAGCGCCTTACGAGCAGTACTTC	TRBJ2-7	many	TRBD2	TRBV5-1
CASSSGQGAIAEAFF	TGTGCCAGCAGTTCGGGACAGGGGGCGATCGCAGAAGCTTTCTTT	TRBJ1-1	many	TRBD1	TRBV28
CASIDREKLKAFF	TGTGCCAGCATAGACAGGGAGAAGTTGAAAGCTTTCTTT	TRBJ1-1	many	TRBD1	TRBV7-9
CASSQERTRGTEAFF	TGCGCCAGCAGCCAAGAAAGGACACGTGGAACTGAAGCTTTCTTT	TRBJ1-1	many	.	TRBV4-3
CASSEGLAGNEQFF	TGTGCCAGCAGCGAGGGACTAGCGGGAAATGAGCAGTTCTTC	TRBJ2-1	.	TRBD2	TRBV2
CSTQGWSSYEQYF	TGCAGTACCCAGGGGTGGAGCTCCTACGAGCAGTACTTC	TRBJ2-7	many	.	TRBV20-1
CASSPEVNSYNEQFF	TGCGCCAGCAGCCCGGAGGTGAACTCCTACAATGAGCAGTTCTTC	TRBJ2-1	many	.	TRBV5-1
CAISAGSGRYWQETQYF	TGTGCCATCAGTGCGGGAAGCGGGAGATATTGGCAAGAGACCCAGTACTTC	TRBJ2-5	many	TRBD2	TRBV10-3
CATLPGGGMGNEQFF	TGTGCCACCCTCCCGGGAGGGGGGATGGGTAATGAGCAGTTCTTC	TRBJ2-1	many	TRBD2	TRBV28
CSARDRGGYGYTF	TGCAGTGCTAGAGATCGGGGGGGCTATGGCTACACCTTC	TRBJ1-2	many	.	TRBV20-1
CASSQPPPGMSSGANVLTF	TGTGCCAGCAGCCAACCGCCCCCAGGGATGAGCTCTGGGGCCAACGTCCTGACTTTC	TRBJ2-6	many	.	TRBV16
CASSLAFSTGELFF	TGTGCCAGCAGCTTAGCCTTCTCCACCGGGGAGCTGTTTTTT	TRBJ2-2	.	.	TRBV7-9
CASSQDPANSYEQYF	TGTGCCAGCAGCCAAGATCCGGCTAACTCCTACGAGCAGTACTTC	TRBJ2-7	medium-sized	.	TRBV4-2
CASSQDIPTSGGYNEQFF	TGCGCCAGCAGCCAAGATATCCCGACTAGCGGGGGCTACAATGAGCAGTTCTTC	TRBJ2-1	many	TRBD2	TRBV4-3
CASSGLEAGPWKTQYF	TGTGCCAGCAGTGGACTAGAAGCGGGCCCCTGGAAGACCCAGTACTTC	TRBJ2-5	many	TRBD2	TRBV28
CASSLAPNTEAFF	TGTGCCAGCAGCTTAGCTCCGAACACTGAAGCTTTCTTT	TRBJ1-1	many	.	TRBV7-3
CASNEGQGRRNTIYF	TGTGCCAGCAATGAGGGACAGGGGAGAAGAAACACCATATATTTT	TRBJ1-3	many	TRBD1	TRBV2
CASSSGPRSYGYTF	TGTGCCAGCAGCTCCGGACCAAGGTCCTATGGCTACACCTTC	TRBJ1-2	few	.	TRBV11-2
CASSENSGGAVEQYF	TGCGCCAGCAGTGAGAACAGCGGGGGGGCCGTCGAGCAGTACTTC	TRBJ2-7	many	TRBD2	TRBV10-2
CASSLTYPYEQYF	TGTGCCAGCAGCTTAACGTATCCCTACGAGCAGTACTTC	TRBJ2-7	.	.	TRBV5-4
CSARDRGLAGVADTQYF	TGCAGTGCTAGAGATCGAGGACTAGCGGGAGTGGCAGATACGCAGTATTTT	TRBJ2-3	few	TRBD2	TRBV20-1
CASSPTSGRADTQYF	TGTGCCAGCAGCCCGACTAGCGGGAGGGCTGATACGCAGTATTTT	TRBJ2-3	.	TRBD2	TRBV7-2
CASSESGGRKTDTQYF	TGTGCCAGCAGTGAATCGGGGGGCAGGAAGACAGATACGCAGTATTTT	TRBJ2-3	.	.	TRBV25-1
CASSYYFSGGAEQYF	TGTGCCAGCAGTTACTACTTTAGCGGGGGGGCCGAGCAGTACTTC	TRBJ2-7	many	TRBD2	TRBV6-2/TRBV6-3
CASSQDRSGTEAFF	TGTGCCAGCAGCCAAGACAGGTCAGGGACTGAAGCTTTCTTT	TRBJ1-1	.	.	TRBV3-1
CASSRPEGQLSPPLHF	TGTGCCAGCAGCCGCCCAGAGGGACAGTTGAGTCCACCCCTCCACTTT	TRBJ1-6	many	TRBD1	TRBV7-2
CASSLGPTGDTQYF	TGTGCCAGCAGCTTAGGTCCCACGGGGGATACGCAGTATTTT	TRBJ2-3	few	.	TRBV11-2
CSASGTSGGYRYEQYF	TGCAGTGCCAGCGGGACTAGCGGGGGTTATCGCTACGAGCAGTACTTC	TRBJ2-7	few	TRBD2	TRBV20-1
CASSFSHNEQFF	TGTGCCAGCAGCTTTAGCCACAATGAGCAGTTCTTC	TRBJ2-1	many	.	TRBV7-2
CASRFKGGELFF	TGTGCCAGCAGATTTAAGGGAGGGGAGCTGTTTTTT	TRBJ2-2	many	.	TRBV12-3/TRBV12-4
CASSLTVTYNEQFF	TGTGCCAGCAGTTTGACAGTAACCTACAATGAGCAGTTCTTC	TRBJ2-1	medium-sized	.	TRBV28
CASNGGDGYTF	TGTGCCAGCAACGGGGGTGATGGCTACACCTTC	TRBJ1-2	many	.	TRBV5-4
CSARDSRHNSLGGNSPLHF	TGCAGTGCTAGAGATTCAAGGCACAACTCCCTAGGAGGGAATTCACCCCTCCACTTT	TRBJ1-6	many	.	TRBV20-1
CASSLFPGQGDPDTQYF	TGTGCCAGCAGTTTATTCCCGGGACAGGGGGACCCAGATACGCAGTATTTT	TRBJ2-3	many	TRBD1	TRBV12-3/TRBV12-4
CASSTRQGGNSPLHF	TGTGCCAGCAGCACCAGACAGGGCGGGAATTCACCCCTCCACTTT	TRBJ1-6	many	TRBD1	TRBV9
CASSNDRGYGYTF	TGTGCCAGCAGTAATGACAGGGGTTATGGCTACACCTTC	TRBJ1-2	many	TRBD1	TRBV27
CASSSVRLAEAFF	TGTGCCAGCAGCTCGGTACGGTTGGCTGAAGCTTTCTTT	TRBJ1-1	few	.	TRBV7-2
CAWSVVGGKGNTIYF	TGTGCCTGGAGTGTAGTTGGCGGAAAGGGGAACACCATATATTTT	TRBJ1-3	few	.	TRBV30
CASSPQGPHSYEQYF	TGTGCCAGCAGTCCACAGGGACCTCACTCCTACGAGCAGTACTTC	TRBJ2-7	few	.	TRBV12-3/TRBV12-4
CASSTGTSQPQHF	TGTGCCAGCAGTACCGGGACCTCCCAGCCCCAGCATTTT	TRBJ1-5	many	.	TRBV12-3/TRBV12-4
CASSPGTGGPIGDYGYTF	TGTGCCAGCAGCCCAGGGACAGGGGGACCAATAGGGGACTATGGCTACACCTTC	TRBJ1-2	many	TRBD1	TRBV7-2
CASSQERSGVTDTQYF	TGCGCCAGCAGCCAAGAACGGTCCGGGGTAACAGATACGCAGTATTTT	TRBJ2-3	many	.	TRBV4-3
CASAPWGGGNTIYF	TGTGCCAGCGCCCCCTGGGGGGGCGGAAACACCATATATTTT	TRBJ1-3	many	.	TRBV7-2
CASSQDKGSGSSKDGELFF	TGCGCCAGCAGCCAAGATAAAGGTAGCGGGAGCTCCAAGGACGGGGAGCTGTTTTTT	TRBJ2-2	many	TRBD2	TRBV4-1